One T cell receptor (beta chain) is described in this entry. One Seattle source followed patients from active infection through their disease course. The entry originates in a study of blood T cell repertoires in COVID-19. About the study: Acute-phase and convalescent COVID-19 samples originated in the United States, Italy and Spain. In each case, the material was cDNA or gDNA derived from T cells, B-cell-depleted T cells, or PBMCs.

The CDR3 totals 15 residues. The J segment lost 4 bases and the V segment lost 1 base, leaving 6 bases of the junction unmatched. Germline values: CDR1 SGHTA, CDR2 FQGNSA. Using immunoSEQ multiplex PCR, the repertoire was profiled, and TCRdb retains in-frame clones only, with some absent. The sample carries some 140,000 clones, about 76% recorded once. V gene TRBV7-2 combines with J gene TRBJ2-7; 8 bases are a match to TRBD1. Sequencing was performed on peripheral blood. This clonotype originated in a woman aged 70-85 years with COVID-19, enrolled during active disease. The CDR3 here is CASSLDGTGPYEQYF. The CDR3 DNA reads TGTGCCAGCAGCTTAGACGGGACAGGCCCATACGAGCAGTACTTC. The complete variable domain, with remaining parts taken from reference TRBV7-2 and TRBJ2-7, reads GAGVSQSPSNKVTEKGKDVELRCDPISGHTALYWYRQSLGQGLEFLIYFQGNSAPDKSGLPSDRFSAERTGGSVSTLTIQRTQQEDSAVYLCASSLDGTGPYEQYFGPGTRLTVT.